Sequencing of this TCR beta chain was carried out in a study of T cells in Graves' hyperthyroidism and ophthalmopathy. Study-wide findings and caveats: Clonotypes that were expanded in thyroid above 0.001 mostly appeared in blood too.

The definition of stable Graves' hyperthyroidism was no ophthalmopathy progression within 18 months. For the diagnoses, clinical symptoms, serum thyroxine and TRAb, thyroid ultrasound and orbital computed tomography were used. Amplification of TCR beta CDR3 regions was performed using RNA transcripts as template. The primer set for the first-round RT-PCR of the TCR CDR3 was HTBI. In TCRdb, the multiplex PCR reads were re-called with MiXCR into one record per CDR3 protein. The repertoire holds some 400,000 distinct CDR3 sequences, with around 14% as singletons. For this clonotype: Its cognate antigen is unknown.

The germline V and J ends were trimmed by 0 bases and 2 bases, with 11 bases remaining between them. Germline V gene data show CDR1 as MNHEY and CDR2 as SVGEGT. CDR3 length: 15 residues. This clonotype was sampled from an older woman with Graves' hyperthyroidism. The V gene is TRBV6-2 or TRBV6-3, the J gene TRBJ2-7; D is ambiguous. The sequenced sample consisted of blood. The CDR3 sequence: CASSYSTEYPYEQYF. The CDR3 nucleotides are TGTGCCAGCAGTTACTCAACAGAATACCCCTACGAGCAGTACTTC.